The entry below gives a single TCR beta chain sequence along with its context. Its matching antigen is unknown. One entry per CDR3 protein results from TCRdb running MiXCR on the reads. The sample has about 220,000 distinct CDR3 sequences, 35% to 40% seen once; the top ten hold approximately 60%. The sample is drawn from a study of T cell repertoires in cytomegalovirus infection. Germline lookup yields CDR1 SGHAT and CDR2 FQNNGV. V was shortened by 3 bases and J by 4 bases, with 13 bases between the two germline ends. This CDR3 is built from 16 residues. The V gene is TRBV11-2, the J gene TRBJ1-6, with unresolved D. This sample comprised CD8+ T cells from cultured PBMCs, obtained from culture after CMV antigen stimulation. The sequence was obtained from a human donor in good health (CMV status not recorded). Some clones in this sample may be carry-over from other donors' samples. Written as DNA, the CDR3 is TGTGCCAGCAGCTTCGGACTCCGGACGTATAATTCACCCCTCCACTTT. This encodes CASSFGLRTYNSPLHF.